These T cell receptor beta chains were read from a single sample in a study of blood T cells in healthy people across ages. From the 5' RACE reads, TCRdb called clonotypes with MiXCR, one entry per CDR3 protein. The sample shows approximately 780,000 distinct CDR3 sequences, more than 25% of them seen only once. These data also featured in a second study, about T cells of mothers and their children.

Material for sequencing was blood. The receptors stem from a boy younger than 18 in good health. Each CDR3 is given with its conserved first and last residue. The D gene is left open where the match is weak. Size values are once, few and many counts, or a class for expanded clones, and some rows have none.

>TRBJ2-5|TRBV3-1|16|-|-
CASSQDLGRWGETQYF
TGTGCCAGCAGCCAAGACCTGGGGCGGTGGGGAGAGACCCAGTACTTC
>TRBJ1-5|TRBV12-3/TRBV12-4|13|few|TRBD1
CASSLTGQQPQHF
TGTGCCAGCAGTTTGACAGGGCAACAGCCTCAGCATTTT
>TRBJ1-6|TRBV12-3/TRBV12-4|16|-|TRBD1
CASSPGQGASNSPLHF
TGTGCCAGCAGCCCGGGACAGGGGGCGAGTAATTCACCCCTCCACTTT
>TRBJ2-1|TRBV7-6|12|-|-
CASSLSADEQFF
TGTGCCAGCAGCTTATCCGCTGATGAGCAGTTCTTC
>TRBJ2-5|TRBV7-9|16|-|TRBD2
CASTTSGLAGVETQYF
TGTGCCAGCACTACTTCGGGACTAGCGGGGGTAGAGACCCAGTACTTC
>TRBJ1-4|TRBV23-1|19|-|TRBD1
CASSQSRDRATSPNEKLFF
TGCGCCAGCAGTCAATCGCGCGACAGGGCGACCTCCCCTAATGAAAAACTGTTTTTT
>TRBJ2-2|TRBV27|17|few|-
CASSWTPNRGVTGELFF
TGTGCCAGCAGCTGGACCCCCAACAGAGGTGTCACCGGGGAGCTGTTTTTT
>TRBJ2-7|TRBV12-2|16|-|-
CASLMEAGGNSYEQHF
TGTGCAAGTCTCATGGAAGCGGGGGGGAACTCCTACGAGCAGCACTTC
>TRBJ2-7|TRBV12-3/TRBV12-4|13|-|-
CASSLERDYEQYF
TGTGCCAGCAGTTTAGAGAGGGACTACGAGCAGTACTTC
>TRBJ2-3|TRBV20-1|14|-|TRBD1
CSAFGQGVTDTQYF
TGCAGTGCTTTTGGACAGGGGGTAACAGATACGCAGTATTTT
>TRBJ1-2|TRBV18|8|-|-
CASSPYTF
TGTGCCAGCTCCCCCTACACCTTC
>TRBJ2-6|TRBV6-5|17|-|TRBD1
CASSYYRGSSGANVLTF
TGTGCCAGCAGTTATTACAGGGGGTCCTCTGGGGCCAACGTCCTGACTTTC
>TRBJ2-1|TRBV3-1|15|few|-
CASSPTTPKGGEQFF
TGTGCCAGCAGCCCGACGACCCCGAAGGGAGGTGAGCAGTTCTTC
>TRBJ1-5|TRBV6-6|15|few|-
CASSQRAAGNQPQHF
TGTGCCAGCAGTCAGAGGGCCGCGGGTAATCAGCCCCAGCATTTT